The source of this T cell receptor beta chain is a study of cytomegalovirus exposure and HLA in healthy donors. Study-level background: The early release's HLA-typed donors yielded approximately 82 million unique TCRs.

Concerning this clone itself: Its target is not known.

This PCR relied on a set of 60 Vbeta primers and 13 Jbeta primers. Measured with immunoSEQ multiplex PCR; TCRdb has only the in-frame clones, and not every one. The table records over 100,000 clones, about three quarters of them present only once. Looked up from germline, CDR1 is SGHTA and CDR2 is FQGTGA. This CDR3 comprises 18 residues. The trim removed 3 bases at V and 0 bases at J, leaving 7 bases unmatched. Whole-study results and caveats: Later analysis identified several of the most significant clusters that appeared linked to common viral pathogens. It was approximately 160 TCR beta chains that were listed as cytomegalovirus-associated.

The gene calls are TRBV7-3 and TRBJ2-6, with 8 bases that match TRBD1. What was sequenced was PBMCs. The receptor comes from a woman aged 40 to 50 in good health and CMV-seropositive. CDR3 region: CASSFRTGFGSGANVLTF. The CDR3 DNA reads as TGTGCCAGCAGCTTCCGGACAGGGTTCGGCTCTGGGGCCAACGTCCTGACTTTC. The complete variable domain, with remaining parts taken from reference TRBV7-3 and TRBJ2-6, reads GAGVSQTPSNKVTEKGKYVELRCDPISGHTALYWYRQSLGQGPEFLIYFQGTGAADDSGLPNDRFFAVRPEGSVSTLKIQRTERGDSAVYLCASSFRTGFGSGANVLTFGAGSRLTVL.